This TCR beta chain was obtained from a study of blood T cells in healthy people across ages. Trimming removed 5 bases at V and 7 bases at J, with 9 bases between. The CDR3 is made up of 12 amino acids. For the second PCR, which ran for about 6 to 12 cycles, a sample-barcoded 5' primer and a J-beta primer mix were used. TCRdb re-derived calls from the 5' RACE reads in MiXCR, one entry per CDR3 protein. The sample carries about 1,500,000 distinct CDR3 sequences, roughly 40% recorded once. The sample was blood. The chain couples TRBV12-3 or TRBV12-4 to TRBJ2-1; D is unresolved. The source of this sequence is a woman aged 18-35 years in good health. CDR3 nucleotides: TGTGCCAGCAGTGGTGGTTGGAATGAGCAGTTCTTC. Translated, it gives CASSGGWNEQFF.